The rows below give T cell receptor beta chains drawn from one sample of a study of blood T cells in healthy people across ages. TCRdb reanalysed the 5' RACE reads using MiXCR and keeps one entry per CDR3 protein. This sample yields about a million distinct CDR3 sequences, of which 51% are seen a single time; 20% to 25% belongs to the top ten. The sample taken for sequencing was blood. Receptors originate from a woman aged 60 to 75 in good health. Both conserved end residues are part of each CDR3. D genes are given only for firm matches. Rows may omit the clone size; those that give it use once, few, many or a size class.

few	TRBV27	TRBD1	TRBJ1-2	TGTGCCAGCAGGTCTGTGGGACAGGGGTTCTCGAAGGGCTACACCTTC	CASRSVGQGFSKGYTF
once	TRBV28	TRBD2	TRBJ2-7	TGTGCCAGCAGTCCTAGCGGACCGCGCTCCTACGAGCAGTACTTC	CASSPSGPRSYEQYF
few	TRBV28	-	TRBJ2-3	TGTGCCAGCAGTTTATATTCCCCCGGCAGGGTCGGCACAGATACGCAGTATTTT	CASSLYSPGRVGTDTQYF
-	TRBV19	-	TRBJ2-2	TGTGCCAGTAGTATTCAGCAGGGAGGCGGCACCGGGGAGCTGTTTTTT	CASSIQQGGGTGELFF
-	TRBV10-3	TRBD1	TRBJ2-7	TGTGCCATCAGCGAGGACGCAGGGGGCTACGAGCAGTACTTC	CAISEDAGGYEQYF
few	TRBV11-2	-	TRBJ1-2	TGTGCCAGCAGCGCGACCACAGTGGGGCGGACTGGAGGCTACACCTTC	CASSATTVGRTGGYTF
-	TRBV24-1	-	TRBJ2-5	TGTACCACCAGTGGATCCAGGAAAGAGACCCAGTACTTC	CTTSGSRKETQYF
few	TRBV7-2	TRBD2	TRBJ2-5	TGTGCCAGCAGCCTCACACTAGCGGGAGGGCCGATTGGAGAGACCCAGTACTTC	CASSLTLAGGPIGETQYF
-	TRBV30	-	TRBJ1-1	TGTGCCTGGATGCTGGCCCTGAACACTGAAGCTTTCTTT	CAWMLALNTEAFF
-	TRBV29-1	TRBD1	TRBJ2-2	TGCAGCGTTACCCCGAGACAGGGGAACACCGGGGAGCTGTTTTTT	CSVTPRQGNTGELFF
few	TRBV27	TRBD2	TRBJ2-1	TGTGCCAGCACCCGTAGCGGGAGATCCTACAATGAGCAGTTCTTC	CASTRSGRSYNEQFF
once	TRBV19	-	TRBJ2-6	TGTGCCAGTATCCAACATGGATCTGGGGCCAACGTCCTGACTTTC	CASIQHGSGANVLTF
few	TRBV3-1	TRBD1	TRBJ2-1	TGTGCCAGCAGCCCGGGACAGGGCTTCTACAATGAGCAGTTCTTC	CASSPGQGFYNEQFF
-	TRBV6-2/TRBV6-3	TRBD2	TRBJ2-3	TGTGCCAGCAGGCAAGCGGGAGCAGGGGATACGCAGTATTTT	CASRQAGAGDTQYF
-	TRBV6-5	TRBD2	TRBJ2-1	TGTGCCAGCAGTTACCCCGGGAGGAATGAGCAGTTCTTC	CASSYPGRNEQFF
once	TRBV6-1	TRBD1	TRBJ2-3	TGTGCCAGCAGTGTCGGACAGGGGATCGCAGATACGCAGTATTTT	CASSVGQGIADTQYF
-	TRBV20-1	-	TRBJ2-4	TGCAGTGCTCCCCCCAGCAGGGGGAGGTCCAAAAACACTCAGTACTTC	CSAPPSRGRSKNTQYF
-	TRBV7-2	-	TRBJ2-5	TGTGCCAGCAGCGTAGGTGGGCGGGGGACCCAGTACTTC	CASSVGGRGTQYF
-	TRBV9	-	TRBJ2-3	TGTGCCAGCAGCGTGCCCTCCCTCGGGACGCGGACAGATACGCAGTATTTT	CASSVPSLGTRTDTQYF
few	TRBV2	-	TRBJ1-2	TGTGCCAGCAGTCTCGGGGCGCGTAACTATGGCTACACCTTC	CASSLGARNYGYTF
few	TRBV20-1	TRBD2	TRBJ2-1	TGCAGTGCTAGAGACCCCGGGGCGGGAGGCCCGGGAGAGCAGTTCTTC	CSARDPGAGGPGEQFF
-	TRBV24-1	TRBD2	TRBJ2-1	TGTGCCACCAGTGATAGGACTAGCGGGAGCTACGATGAGCAGTTCTTC	CATSDRTSGSYDEQFF
-	TRBV4-2	TRBD2	TRBJ2-3	TGTGCCAGCAGCCAAGAGGGGACTAGCGGGACAGATACGCAGTATTTT	CASSQEGTSGTDTQYF
-	TRBV20-1	-	TRBJ2-7	TGCAGTGCTATATCCCCGGCGGTCCCCCGTACCTACGAGCAGTACTTC	CSAISPAVPRTYEQYF
-	TRBV10-3	-	TRBJ2-3	TGTGCCCACCGAGGATCGGAGGGAGATACGCAGTATTTT	CAHRGSEGDTQYF
-	TRBV20-1	-	TRBJ2-3	TGCAGTGCTAGAGATTATGGCGGGATCACAGATACGCAGTATTTT	CSARDYGGITDTQYF
few	TRBV7-9	TRBD2	TRBJ2-3	TGTGCCAGCAGCTTAAGCCTAGCGGGAGGTTCGACAGATACGCAGTATTTT	CASSLSLAGGSTDTQYF
-	TRBV27	-	TRBJ2-5	TGTGCCAGTCACCCAACCAAGTGGGGGGCAAGGGAGACCCAGTACTTC	CASHPTKWGARETQYF
-	TRBV5-1	TRBD2	TRBJ2-7	TGCGCCAGCAGCTTGGCGGCTGGACTAGCCGACGAGCAGTACTTC	CASSLAAGLADEQYF
-	TRBV29-1	TRBD1	TRBJ1-1	TGCAGCGTCCGGACAGGGGCTGCGAACACTGAAGCTTTCTTT	CSVRTGAANTEAFF
few	TRBV11-2	-	TRBJ2-7	TGTGCCAGCAGCTATCAGGGGCTAACCTACGAGCAGTACTTC	CASSYQGLTYEQYF
few	TRBV27	-	TRBJ2-4	TGTGCCAGCAGTTTGGACAGAATACTAGCCAAAAACATTCAGTACTTC	CASSLDRILAKNIQYF
-	TRBV7-2	-	TRBJ2-2	TGTGCCAGCAGCTTAGCGCGAACTGACGGGGAGCTGTTTTTT	CASSLARTDGELFF
few	TRBV12-3/TRBV12-4	-	TRBJ1-1	TGTGCCAGCAGTTTCTCCACTGAAGCTTTCTTT	CASSFSTEAFF
few	TRBV6-5	-	TRBJ2-5	TGTGCCAGCAGTTCGGTAGGGACCCAGTACTTC	CASSSVGTQYF
-	TRBV6-5	-	TRBJ1-6	TGTGCCAGCAGTTACTCCTTGGATTCACCCCTCCACTTT	CASSYSLDSPLHF
-	TRBV4-1	-	TRBJ1-2	TGCGCCAGCAGCCAAGAGGTTCAGGGGTTAGGCTATGGCTACACCTTC	CASSQEVQGLGYGYTF
-	TRBV4-1	TRBD2	TRBJ2-3	TGCGCCAGCAGCCAAGCGCTAGCGGCTAGCACAGATACGCAGTATTTT	CASSQALAASTDTQYF